The 30 T cell receptor beta chains below were found in one sample sequenced in a study of persistence of HIV-infected CD4 T cells. Sequencing used immunoSEQ version 4 in survey mode. Assay: immunoSEQ multiplex PCR; the TCRdb copy retains only in-frame clones and omits some. The sample contains about 40,000 clones, roughly 86% of which appear only once. Their recognized antigens are unknown. Nonspecific anti-CD3/anti-CD28 bead stimulation represents the broad CD4+ T cell repertoire. Responding CD4+ T cells were sorted by upregulation of both CD40 ligand and CD69. Here the sequenced sample was CD4+ T cells sorted from PBMCs after roughly 18-hour stimulation, taken from a patient who received antiretroviral therapy. These receptors were obtained from an adult man with HIV who was CMV-seropositive.

This chain links TRBV7-4 with TRBJ1-4, with 10 bases fitting TRBD1. V gave up 5 bases and J gave up 3 bases; unmatched junction bases: 15. From germline, CDR1 is SGHVT and CDR2 SQSDAQ. CDR3 length equals 19 residues. The CDR3 protein is CASSARAGQGFSANEKLFF. CDR3 coding DNA: TGTGCCAGCAGCGCTAGGGCGGGACAGGGGTTTTCGGCTAATGAAAAACTGTTTTTT.

The chain has TRBV5-1 and TRBJ1-3; 8 nucleotides align to TRBD1. The V and J ends lost 0 bases and 4 bases, in that order; junction bases with no gene match: 9. The germline CDR1 and CDR2 sequences are SGHRS and YFSETQ. The CDR3 runs to 17 residues. The CDR3 sequence: CASSLAPGQDRGNTIYF. In DNA form, the CDR3 reads TGCGCCAGCAGCTTGGCTCCGGGACAGGACCGGGGAAACACCATATATTTT. Complete variable domain (other parts from reference TRBV5-1 and TRBJ1-3): KAGVTQTPRYLIKTRGQQVTLSCSPISGHRSVSWYQQTPGQGLQFLFEYFSETQRNKGNFPGRFSGRQFSNSRSEMNVSTLELGDSALYLCASSLAPGQDRGNTIYFGEGSWLTVV.

This chain links TRBV5-1 with TRBJ1-4; D uncertain. Germline assignment: CDR1 SGHRS and CDR2 YFSETQ. Trimming took off 0 bases at V and 7 bases at J, with 13 bases between the two ends. This CDR3 spans 15 amino acids. The CDR3 loop reads CASSLGGGASEKLFF. In nucleotides, the CDR3 is TGCGCCAGCAGCTTGGGAGGAGGCGCTAGTGAAAAACTGTTTTTT.

The rearrangement uses TRBV2 and TRBJ2-7, with 11 bases identical to TRBD1. Germline V gene lookup returns CDR1 SNHLY and CDR2 FYNNEI. The V segment lost 6 bases and the J segment 7 bases; nucleotides outside the gene matches: 11. This CDR3 is 15 amino acids long. The CDR3 spells CASRNNGQGAGEQYF. CDR3 sequence (DNA): TGTGCCAGCAGAAACAACGGACAGGGGGCGGGTGAGCAGTACTTC.

The chain employs TRBV4-1 and TRBJ2-5; TRBD1 is a possible D gene (6 bases). Germline lookup yields CDR1 MGHRA and CDR2 YSYEKL. The CDR3 runs 16 residues. The V end was cut by 1 base, the J end by 4 bases, with 16 bases between. Here the CDR3 DNA reads TGCGCCAGCAGCCAAGCAAGAGGCGGACAGTCAGAGACCCAGTACTTC. This sequence encodes CASSQARGGQSETQYF.

V and J are TRBV25-1 and TRBJ1-1; a weak D match, TRBD1 (5 bases). In germline, CDR1 is MGHDK, CDR2 SYGVNS. The CDR3 is 17 residues long. Trimming cost V 4 bases and J 3 bases, with 21 bases left between them. This CDR3 reads CASSGSPRSGTYTEAFF. The DNA for the CDR3 is TGTGCCAGCAGTGGATCACCAAGGTCTGGGACCTACACTGAAGCTTTCTTT.

J is TRBJ2-3 and V is TRBV7-2; D is unresolved. V dropped 1 base and J dropped 1 base, with 12 bases sitting between them. CDR3 length equals 16 residues. Germline CDR1 and CDR2: SGHTA and FQGNSA. In nucleotides, the CDR3 is TGTGCCAGCAGCTTAGTGCCAGGCAGTGGCACAGATACGCAGTATTTT. Amino acids: CASSLVPGSGTDTQYF.

This chain links TRBV3-1 (or the pseudogene TRBV3-2) with TRBJ2-3; D remains unclear. Trimming left V 1 base short and J 2 bases short, with 16 bases between. Germline values: CDR1 LGHDT, CDR2 YNNKEL (reference sequence). The CDR3 contains 17 residues. The CDR3 region is CASSQGGRTITTDTQYF. The CDR3 DNA follows: TGTGCCAGCAGCCAAGGTGGACGGACGATTACCACAGATACGCAGTATTTT.

The V gene is TRBV2, the J gene TRBJ1-1; perhaps TRBD1 as D (5 bases). V was cut by 3 bases and J by 5 bases, with 10 bases left in between. This CDR3 contains 13 residues. Germline CDR1 and CDR2: SNHLY and FYNNEI. CDR3 nucleotide sequence: TGTGCCAGCAGTGAGGGGGGTAGAACTGAAGCTTTCTTT. It specifies CASSEGGRTEAFF.

The chain links TRBV7-3 to TRBJ2-2, with 9 bases that match TRBD2. Losses at the gene ends were 5 bases for V and 1 base for J; bases not matched to a gene: 5. The CDR3 has 16 residues. Germline CDR1 and CDR2: SGHTA and FQGTGA. For the CDR3, the DNA is TGTGCCAGCAGCCCACGACTAGCGGAGAACACCGGGGAGCTGTTTTTT. This codes for CASSPRLAENTGELFF.

The rearrangement uses TRBV7-6 and TRBJ1-4; no definite D call. Between the trimmed V and J ends, which lost 1 base and 8 bases, there was a span of 14 bases. The CDR3 covers 15 residues. Germline CDR1 and CDR2: SGHVS and FNYEAQ. For the CDR3, the DNA is TGTGCCAGCAGCTTAGATGGCAGGACGGGGGAAAAACTGTTTTTT. Translating gives CASSLDGRTGEKLFF.

V usage is TRBV3-1 (or the pseudogene TRBV3-2) and J usage is TRBJ1-4; D call uncertain. This CDR3 spans 11 amino acids. Trimming shortened V by 4 bases and J by 4 bases, and 1 base separated the two germline ends. Germline V gene lookup returns CDR1 LGHDT and CDR2 YNNKEL (reference sequence). The CDR3 coding sequence is TGTGCCAGCAGCCGTAATGAAAAACTGTTTTTT. Translation gives CASSRNEKLFF.

This chain joins TRBV5-4 and TRBJ1-2; D perhaps matches TRBD1 (5 bases). Germline V gives CDR1 SGHNT, CDR2 YYREEE (reference sequence). The CDR3 has 13 residues. Trimming cost V 4 bases and J 2 bases, with 9 bases left between them. The CDR3 DNA sequence: TGTGCCAGCAGCCAAGACAGCAACTATGGCTACACCTTC. This codes for CASSQDSNYGYTF.

This sequence joins TRBV9 and TRBJ2-5, with a possible D match to TRBD2 (5 bases). This CDR3 has 11 amino acids. Germline V CDR1 and CDR2: SGDLS, YYNGEE. Trimming shortened V by 7 bases and J by 5 bases, and 9 bases separated the two germline ends. The DNA of the CDR3 is TGTGCCAGCGCGAGGGAGGAGACCCAGTACTTC. Translating it yields CASAREETQYF.

The chain recombines TRBV2 with TRBJ2-3; 14 bases agree with TRBD2. The V gene end was trimmed by 5 bases and the J gene end by 6 bases; junction bases not matched to a gene: 16. The CDR3 extends over 19 amino acids. Looked up from germline, CDR1 is SNHLY and CDR2 is FYNNEI. The CDR3 DNA is TGTGCCAGCAGTAAGACTCCCAAGACTAGCGGGGGGGCCGTGGATACGCAGTATTTT. Amino acid sequence: CASSKTPKTSGGAVDTQYF.

The chain has TRBV18 and TRBJ2-7; 7 bases are shared with TRBD2. The CDR3 totals 16 residues. Germline-derived CDR1 and CDR2 are KGHSH and LQKENI. Losses at the gene ends were 0 bases for V and 5 bases for J; bases not matched to a gene: 10. The chain's CDR3 is CASSPPAGGSWHEQYF. DNA of the CDR3: TGTGCCAGCTCACCACCGGCTGGCGGGAGTTGGCACGAGCAGTACTTC.

The chain uses TRBV5-6 and TRBJ1-4; the D is unclear. V was shortened by 1 base and J by 7 bases, with 14 bases between the two germline ends. This CDR3 has 15 residues. CDR1 SGHDT and CDR2 YYEEEE come from the germline V gene. CDR3 residues: CASSLKASDGEKLFF. The CDR3 nucleotides read TGTGCCAGCAGCTTGAAGGCATCCGACGGTGAAAAACTGTTTTTT.

The V gene is TRBV6-2 or TRBV6-3, the J gene TRBJ1-5, with 8 nucleotides matching TRBD1. The CDR3 sequence is 18 residues long. Germline V gene data show CDR1 as MNHEY and CDR2 as SVGEGT. V gave up 7 bases and J gave up 5 bases; unmatched junction bases: 19. The CDR3 DNA follows: TGTGCCAGCACCCCCCACCCACAGGGGGTTAATATTTATCAGCCCCAGCATTTT. It yields the protein CASTPHPQGVNIYQPQHF.

V and J are TRBV15 and TRBJ2-7; D might be TRBD1 (5 bases). The CDR3 loop spans 15 amino acids. V gave up 0 bases and J gave up 0 bases, with 9 bases separating them. CDR1 is LNHNV and CDR2 is YYDKDF in the germline V gene (reference sequence). The CDR3 here is CATSRERQSSYEQYF. CDR3 nucleotides: TGTGCCACCAGCAGAGAAAGACAGAGCTCCTACGAGCAGTACTTC.

This chain uses TRBV5-6 with TRBJ2-7; 11 positions match TRBD1. The germline V gene encodes CDR1 SGHDT and CDR2 YYEEEE. V trimming: 5 bases; J trimming: 3 bases; junction bases outside the gene matches: 4. This CDR3 comprises 14 residues. CDR3 residues: CASSPGTGGYEQYF. DNA for the CDR3: TGTGCCAGCAGTCCCGGGACAGGGGGCTACGAGCAGTACTTC.

The chain uses TRBV10-3 and TRBJ2-1; 8 bases are a match to TRBD2. Germline CDR1 is ENHRY and CDR2 is SYGVKD. V lost 3 bases to trimming and J lost 7 bases; unmatched junction nucleotides: 11. This CDR3 is 16 amino acids long. The CDR3: CAISEYREGPGNEQFF. In DNA, the CDR3 is TGTGCCATCAGTGAATATCGGGAGGGACCCGGGAATGAGCAGTTCTTC.

This clone is termed medium-sized. The chain combines TRBV6-2 or TRBV6-3 with TRBJ1-5, with unresolved D. Germline CDR1 and CDR2: MNHEY and SVGEGT. V dropped 0 bases and J dropped 1 base, with 13 bases sitting between them. This CDR3 contains 17 residues. CDR3 coding DNA: TGTGCCAGCAGTTACTCGATGGCGGGGATCAGCAATCAGCCCCAGCATTTT. It codes for CASSYSMAGISNQPQHF.

The chain links TRBV7-3 to TRBJ2-1; 8 bases are a match to TRBD1. Looked up from germline, CDR1 is SGHTA and CDR2 is FQGTGA. Losses at the gene ends were 2 bases for V and 3 bases for J; bases not matched to a gene: 9. The length of the CDR3 is 17 residues. CDR3 sequence reads: CASSLGWTGIHYNEQFF. The CDR3 DNA sequence: TGTGCCAGCAGCTTAGGCTGGACAGGGATCCACTACAATGAGCAGTTCTTC.

This chain connects TRBV10-3 to TRBJ1-4; the match to TRBD1 covers 11 bases. Trimming removed 8 bases from V and 0 bases from J; junction bases left unmatched: 2. Germline values: CDR1 ENHRY, CDR2 SYGVKD. The CDR3 consists of 15 residues. In DNA, the CDR3 is TGTGCCATCGGGGGACAGGGGGCAACTAATGAAAAACTGTTTTTT. Encoded protein: CAIGGQGATNEKLFF.

The J gene is TRBJ2-7, the V gene TRBV3-1 (or the pseudogene TRBV3-2); 9 nucleotides line up with TRBD2. Trimming removed 4 bases from V and 2 bases from J; junction bases left unmatched: 6. The CDR3 runs 15 residues. CDR1 is LGHDT and CDR2 is YNNKEL in the germline V gene (reference sequence). The CDR3, as DNA: TGTGCCAGCAGCCCCCAGCCTAGCGGGACCTACGAGCAGTACTTC. Translation gives CASSPQPSGTYEQYF.

V and J are TRBV6-6 and TRBJ2-7; D possibly corresponds to TRBD1 (7 bases). The CDR3 covers 11 residues. CDR1 MNHNY and CDR2 SVGAGI come from the germline V gene (reference sequence). V lost 5 bases, J lost 11 bases, and 13 bases lay in between. The CDR3 loop is CASSLGGQKYF. The CDR3 coding sequence is TGTGCCAGCAGTCTCGGGGGACAGAAGTACTTC.

J is TRBJ1-2 and V is TRBV5-4; TRBD1 is a possible D gene (6 bases). CDR3 size: 17 residues. V lost 2 bases and J lost 1, with 18 bases in between. Germline assignment: CDR1 SGHNT and CDR2 YYREEE (reference sequence). CDR3 DNA sequence: TGTGCCAGCAGCTTTCCCGAACAGGGACGGATTAACTATGGCTACACCTTC. Translating it yields CASSFPEQGRINYGYTF.

The V and J genes are TRBV6-4 and TRBJ2-3, with D unclear. Germline V gene sequence: CDR1 MRHNA, CDR2 SNTAGT. The CDR3 consists of 13 residues. Trimming cost V 4 bases and J 1 base, with 6 bases left between them. The CDR3 coding sequence is TGTGCCAGCAGTGCCCGAGGCACAGATACGCAGTATTTT. Protein sequence: CASSARGTDTQYF.

The rearrangement links TRBV7-2 to TRBJ2-2; 10 bases are shared with TRBD1. Germline lookup yields CDR1 SGHTA and CDR2 FQGNSA. This CDR3 is built from 15 residues. V gave up 4 bases and J gave up 4 bases; unmatched junction bases: 3. The CDR3, as DNA: TGTGCCAGCAGCTGGGACAGGGGACGCACCGGGGAGCTGTTTTTT. The encoded protein is CASSWDRGRTGELFF.

In DNA form, the CDR3 reads TGCGCCAGCAGCTTGGAACCCTTCTCCCTAAATTCACCCCTCCACTTT. The encoded protein is CASSLEPFSLNSPLHF. The rearrangement uses TRBV5-1 and TRBJ1-6; no definite D call. V was pared by 0 bases and J by 7 bases, with 14 bases between. The CDR3 totals 16 residues. Germline V lookup: CDR1 SGHRS, CDR2 YFSETQ.